This T cell receptor beta chain comes out of a study of blood T cell repertoires in COVID-19. Overall study: COVID-19 samples from acute and convalescent phases originated in the United States, Italy and Spain. PBMCs, B-cell-depleted T cells, or T cells were the source of the cDNA or gDNA that made up the material.

In the authors' workflow: Counts of nucleated cells, estimated from reference gene primer amplification, were obtained. Sequenced by immunoSEQ multiplex PCR; TCRdb stores in-frame clones only, minus some. The V and J calls and the clone size are those of that table, but D and trimming were determined from the DNA. The sample lists around 170,000 clones, around 67% occurring once. V lost 0 bases, J lost 5 bases, and 7 bases lay in between. The CDR3 totals 13 residues. Germline V gene data show CDR1 as SGHRS and CDR2 as YFSETQ. The origin of this receptor is a woman of 80 years or more with acute or convalescent COVID-19. This chain uses TRBV5-1 with TRBJ2-3; no clear D. The material sequenced was peripheral blood. As DNA, the CDR3 is TGCGCCAGCAGCTTGGCGTTCAGAGATACGCAGTATTTT. Its protein is CASSLAFRDTQYF.